Following are 7 T cell receptor beta chains from one sample sequenced in a study of shared T cell receptors in the human thymus. TCRdb's copy holds only in-frame clones and misses some; the assay was immunoSEQ multiplex PCR. The sample lists under 700,000 clones, around 78% seen once, with around 0.013% in the top ten. The data were also submitted as part of a second study, on human thymus T cells.

The sequenced sample consisted of thymocytes. These receptors originate from a boy younger than two with a congenital heart defect.

V is TRBV27 and J is TRBJ2-7; 9 nucleotides match TRBD1. V lost 6 bases, J lost 0 bases, and 12 bases stayed unmatched. CDR3 length equals 17 residues. Germline V gene lookup returns CDR1 MNHEY and CDR2 SMNVEV (reference sequence). The CDR3 protein is CASSPDRGAFSSYEQYF. CDR3 in DNA: TGTGCCAGCAGCCCTGACAGGGGGGCATTTAGCTCCTACGAGCAGTACTTC.

This sequence joins TRBV4-1 and TRBJ2-7; 8 bases match TRBD2. With V trimmed by 4 bases and J by 2 bases, 7 bases remained unmatched. The CDR3 is 15 amino acids. The V gene's germline CDR1 is MGHRA and CDR2 YSYEKL. CDR3 amino acids: CASSPLAGLTYEQYF. The CDR3 nucleotides are TGCGCCAGCAGCCCTCTAGCGGGCCTAACCTACGAGCAGTACTTC.

The chain uses TRBV6-6 and TRBJ2-1; D might be TRBD2 (5 bases). Germline V gives CDR1 MNHNY, CDR2 SVGAGI (reference sequence). The V and J ends lost 3 bases and 4 bases respectively, with 7 bases between them. This CDR3 has 13 residues. Here the CDR3 reads CASSYGGYNEQFF. The CDR3 DNA reads as TGTGCCAGCAGTTATGGCGGGTACAATGAGCAGTTCTTC.

The J gene is TRBJ1-5, the V gene TRBV4-1; 7 nucleotides agree with TRBD1. Germline assignment: CDR1 MGHRA and CDR2 YSYEKL. This CDR3 contains 17 residues. V dropped 2 bases and J dropped 3; count of bases not matched to a gene: 10. The CDR3 loop is CASSQSTGTVANQPQHF. CDR3 bases: TGCGCCAGCAGCCAATCTACCGGGACAGTGGCCAATCAGCCCCAGCATTTT.

J is TRBJ2-3 and V is TRBV4-3, with 13 bases aligning to TRBD2. CDR1 and CDR2 from the germline V gene are LGHNA and YSLEER. V shed 4 bases, J shed 3 bases, and the junction held 13 bases outside the gene matches. This CDR3 comprises 19 residues. For the CDR3, the DNA is TGCGCCAGCAGCCGGACGCGGACTAGCGGGAGAGGTGTGACAGATACGCAGTATTTT. Amino acid sequence: CASSRTRTSGRGVTDTQYF.

This clone has more than one count but fewer than ten. V gene TRBV6-1 combines with J gene TRBJ1-4; the match to TRBD1 covers 8 bases. Germline CDR1 MNHNS, CDR2 SASEGT. The CDR3 loop spans 13 amino acids. V lost 10 bases, J lost 7 bases, and 8 bases stayed unmatched. The CDR3 reads CATRTGIGEKLFF. In DNA, the CDR3 is TGTGCCACTCGGACAGGGATCGGTGAAAAACTGTTTTTT.

In its sample, this clone was seen once. The chain uses TRBV21-1 and TRBJ1-1; the DNA was not compared with TRBD1, the D call given in the table. TRBV21-1 is a pseudogene. The CDR3 length is 13 residues. DNA for the CDR3: TGTGCCGCAGGGGACAGTTGGGGCACTGAAGCTTTCTTT. This translates into CAAGDSWGTEAFF.